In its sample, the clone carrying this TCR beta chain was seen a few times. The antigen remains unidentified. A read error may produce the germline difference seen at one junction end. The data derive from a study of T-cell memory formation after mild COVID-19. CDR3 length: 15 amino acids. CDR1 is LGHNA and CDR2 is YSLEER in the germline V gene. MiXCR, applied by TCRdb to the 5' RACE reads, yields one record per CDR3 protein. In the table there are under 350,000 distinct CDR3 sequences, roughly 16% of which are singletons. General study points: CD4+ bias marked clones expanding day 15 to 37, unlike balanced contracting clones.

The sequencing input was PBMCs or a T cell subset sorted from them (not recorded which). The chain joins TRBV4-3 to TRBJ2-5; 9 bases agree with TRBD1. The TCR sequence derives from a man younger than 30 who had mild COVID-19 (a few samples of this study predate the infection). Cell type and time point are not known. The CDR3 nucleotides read TGCGCCAGCAGCCAAGGGGACAGGGACCAGGAGACCCAGTACTTC. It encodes CASSQGDRDQETQYF.